These 14 T cell receptor beta chains were all obtained from the same sample, sequenced in a study of hypomethylating agent response in myelodysplastic syndrome. Using immunoSEQ multiplex PCR, the repertoire was profiled, and TCRdb retains in-frame clones only, with some absent. The table lists 3,000 to 4,000 clones, around nine tenths of them singletons. The sequences come from bone marrow, collected before or after starting hypomethylating agent treatment for myelodysplastic syndrome (not recorded which). The receptor set was obtained from a human donor with myelodysplastic syndrome.

V gene TRBV18 combines with J gene TRBJ1-1, with D hard to call. The V end lost 1 base, the J end lost 1 base, and 16 bases lay between the germline ends. The germline CDR1 and CDR2 sequences are KGHSH and LQKENI. The CDR3 runs to 17 residues. The CDR3 protein is CASSPQSRPDQNTEAFF. The CDR3 nucleotides read TGTGCCAGCTCACCACAATCGAGGCCAGACCAGAACACTGAAGCTTTCTTT.

The chain has TRBV18 and TRBJ2-1; 9 bases align to TRBD2. Trimming at V came to 4 bases and at J to 7 bases, leaving 14 bases not matched to a gene. CDR1 and CDR2 (germline): KGHSH, LQKENI. The CDR3 has 17 residues. This CDR3 reads CASSHPEASREGNEQFF. CDR3 sequence (DNA): TGTGCCAGCTCACACCCAGAGGCCTCGCGGGAGGGGAATGAGCAGTTCTTC.

This clone has just a few counts. Since no conserved phenylalanine or tryptophan closes the CDR3, a read error is the likely cause. The DNA is omitted, as the CDR3 cannot be located on it reliably, and the CDR3 follows TCRdb's listing. The rearrangement uses TRBV2 and TRBJ2-7; the D call of TRBD2 is as the table states it, not checked on the DNA. The V gene's germline CDR1 is SNHLY and CDR2 FYNNEI. The CDR3 contains 11 residues when both ends are counted. CDR3 amino acids: CASSARSTSFI.

A single count supports this clone. The V gene is TRBV4-1, the J gene TRBJ1-5, with unresolved D. Trimming took 1 base from V and 6 from J, leaving 7 bases between them. The CDR3 is 13 amino acids. CDR1 is MGHRA, CDR2 YSYEKL, per germline. This CDR3 is CASSQASSQPQHF. The CDR3 region has the DNA TGCGCCAGCAGCCAAGCATCATCTCAGCCCCAGCATTTT.

The chain recombines TRBV6-1 with TRBJ2-7; perhaps TRBD1 as D (6 bases). This CDR3 has 14 residues. The ends were cut back, 8 bases at V and 9 bases at J, with 23 bases in the middle. Germline V gives CDR1 MNHNS, CDR2 SASEGT. This CDR3 is CASVVGAGFLAQYF. The CDR3 DNA reads TGTGCCAGCGTAGTGGGGGCAGGGTTTCTGGCGCAGTACTTC.

This clone was counted between two and nine times. This chain uses TRBV4-1 with TRBJ1-2, with a weak D call TRBD1 (5 bases). Germline CDR1 MGHRA, CDR2 YSYEKL. V lost 1 base, J lost 5 bases, and 14 bases lay in between. The CDR3 is 15 amino acids. The CDR3 bases are TGCGCCAGCAGCCAAGGAGGGTCAGGGTCATATGGCTACACCTTC. Its translation is CASSQGGSGSYGYTF.

The V gene is TRBV19, the J gene TRBJ1-5; no clear D. The germline V gene has CDR1 LNHDA and CDR2 SQIVND (reference sequence). V was trimmed by 7 bases and J by 4 bases, leaving 11 bases between them. This CDR3 contains 13 residues. The CDR3 nucleotides are TGTGCCAGTAAGCAGGTGGGGAATCAGCCCCAGCATTTT. Its translation is CASKQVGNQPQHF.

The chain has TRBV28 and TRBJ2-3, with 10 bases aligning to TRBD1. CDR3 length: 16 residues. V shed 6 bases and J 1 base; nucleotides not matched to a gene: 7. Germline loops: CDR1 MDHEN, CDR2 SYDVKM. The CDR3 DNA reads as TGTGCCAGCAGGCACACCGGGACAGGGGGCACAGATACGCAGTATTTT. Translation gives CASRHTGTGGTDTQYF.

This clone was found once. The J gene is TRBJ2-1, the V gene TRBV7-2, with 9 bases lining up with TRBD2. J lost 7 bases, V lost 3 bases, and 7 bases had no gene match. The CDR3 runs 15 residues. From germline, CDR1 is SGHTA and CDR2 FQGNSA. The CDR3 protein is CASSFRLAGTNEQFF. Here the CDR3 DNA reads TGTGCCAGCAGCTTTCGGCTAGCGGGGACTAATGAGCAGTTCTTC. The full variable domain, in which reference TRBV7-2 and TRBJ2-1 provide the parts outside the CDR3, is GAGVSQSPSNKVTEKGKDVELRCDPISGHTALYWYRQSLGQGLEFLIYFQGNSAPDKSGLPSDRFSAERTGGSVSTLTIQRTQQEDSAVYLCASSFRLAGTNEQFFGPGTRLTVL.

The chain links TRBV9 to TRBJ2-7, with 15 bases matching TRBD2. In germline, CDR1 is SGDLS, CDR2 YYNGEE. V shed 4 bases and J 5 bases; nucleotides not matched to a gene: 10. The CDR3 has 17 residues. Here the CDR3 reads CASSRTSGRAFEDEQYF. As DNA, the CDR3 is TGTGCCAGCAGCCGGACTAGCGGGAGGGCCTTCGAAGACGAGCAGTACTTC.

Here the CDR3 reads CAISETGDYGYTF. The CDR3 nucleotides read TGTGCCATCAGTGAGACAGGGGACTATGGCTACACCTTC. V usage is TRBV10-3 and J usage is TRBJ1-2; 7 bases agree with TRBD1. The CDR3 has 13 residues. J lost 3 bases, V lost 2 bases, and 0 bases had no gene match. Germline-derived CDR1 and CDR2 are ENHRY and SYGVKD.

This chain links TRBV29-1 with TRBJ2-5, with 7 bases fitting TRBD2. The CDR3 length is 12 residues. Germline assignment: CDR1 SQVTM and CDR2 ANQGSEA. V lost 7 bases, J lost 2 bases, and 4 bases stayed unmatched. CDR3 in DNA: TGCAGCGCTCGAGCGGGACAAGAGACCCAGTACTTC. As protein: CSARAGQETQYF.

The chain has TRBV4-1 and TRBJ1-1; perhaps TRBD1 as D (6 bases). Trimming removed 2 bases from V and 1 base from J, with 14 bases in between. CDR1 is MGHRA and CDR2 is YSYEKL in the germline V gene. This CDR3 contains 16 residues. The CDR3 sequence is CASSQQNRVGNTEAFF. Written as DNA, the CDR3 is TGCGCCAGCAGCCAACAAAACAGGGTGGGGAACACTGAAGCTTTCTTT.

DNA for the CDR3: TGTGCCAGCTCACCACCGGGCCGGAGGCGTGCTGGTGATAATGAGCAGTTCTTC. This translates into CASSPPGRRRAGDNEQFF. The chain employs TRBV18 and TRBJ2-1; weak D call: TRBD2 (5 bases). V was cut by 0 bases and J by 7 bases, with 22 bases left in between. Germline V gene sequence: CDR1 KGHSH, CDR2 LQKENI. The CDR3 loop spans 18 amino acids. Full variable domain (missing parts from reference TRBV18 and TRBJ2-1): NAGVMQNPRHLVRRRGQEARLRCSPMKGHSHVYWYRQLPEEGLKFMVYLQKENIIDESGMPKERFSAEFPKEGPSILRIQQVVRGDSAAYFCASSPPGRRRAGDNEQFFGPGTRLTVL.